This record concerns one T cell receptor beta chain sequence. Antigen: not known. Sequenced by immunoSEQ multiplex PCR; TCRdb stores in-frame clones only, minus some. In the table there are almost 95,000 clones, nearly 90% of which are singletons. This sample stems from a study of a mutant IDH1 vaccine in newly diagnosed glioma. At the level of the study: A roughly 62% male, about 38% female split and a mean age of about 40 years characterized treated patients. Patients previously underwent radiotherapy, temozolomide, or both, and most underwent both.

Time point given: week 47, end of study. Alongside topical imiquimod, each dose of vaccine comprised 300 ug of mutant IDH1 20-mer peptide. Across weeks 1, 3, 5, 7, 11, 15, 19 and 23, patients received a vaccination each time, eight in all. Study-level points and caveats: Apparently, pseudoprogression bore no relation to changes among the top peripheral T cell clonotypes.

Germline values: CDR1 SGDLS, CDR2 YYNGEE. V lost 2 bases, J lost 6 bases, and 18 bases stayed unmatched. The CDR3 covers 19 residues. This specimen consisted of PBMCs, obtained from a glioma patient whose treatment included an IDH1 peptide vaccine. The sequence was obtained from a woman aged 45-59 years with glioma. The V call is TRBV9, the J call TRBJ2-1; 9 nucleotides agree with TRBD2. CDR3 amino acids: CASSVRTSEEEVGRNEQFF. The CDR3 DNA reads TGTGCCAGCAGCGTTAGGACTAGCGAGGAAGAGGTGGGGCGCAATGAGCAGTTCTTC.